This T cell receptor (beta chain) was retrieved from a study of T cell repertoires in cytomegalovirus infection. In the study overall: Public TCR beta signature analysis indicated the presence of both CMV infection and matching HLA type. The study, taken as a whole, reports: HLA-C-restricted CMV clonotypes gave the most frequent clonotype in two of eight donors.

MiXCR was run by TCRdb on the reads, yielding one entry per CDR3 protein. Of fewer than 1,000,000 distinct CDR3 sequences listed, 31% are singletons. J was trimmed by 3 bases and V by 6 bases; bases with no gene match: 25. CDR1 and CDR2 (germline): MNHEY, SVGEGT. The CDR3 extends over 20 amino acids. This clonotype turned up a few times. Antigen: not known. This TCR was recovered from a human donor in good health (CMV status not recorded). Some clones in this sample may be carry-over from other donors' samples. This material consisted of cultured CD8+ T cells from PBMCs, taken from culture after CMV antigen stimulation. This chain links TRBV6-2 or TRBV6-3 with TRBJ1-2, with 7 bases aligning to TRBD1. CDR3 sequence reads: CASSYSETLHSDRLYYGYTF. CDR3 nucleotide sequence: TGTGCCAGCAGCTACAGCGAAACTCTTCATTCGGACAGGTTATACTATGGCTACACCTTC.